This T cell receptor beta chain was sequenced during a study of blood T cell repertoires in COVID-19. Study overall: From the United States, Italy and Spain came samples of acute and convalescent COVID-19. The analysed material was cDNA or gDNA that came from T cells, B-cell-depleted T cells, or PBMCs.

Original handling: Reference gene primer amplification in the assay estimated nucleated cell counts. This table comes from immunoSEQ multiplex PCR, and its TCRdb copy is limited to in-frame clones, with some not included. V, J and clone size are those of that table, while D and trimming were read from the DNA. Of around 430,000 clones in the sample, approximately 88% are singletons; the top ten hold roughly an eighth. Patients from Seattle were sampled longitudinally, starting during active infection. Trimming removed 2 bases from V and 6 bases from J, with 13 bases in between. Germline values: CDR1 GTSNPN, CDR2 SVGIG (reference sequence). The CDR3 has 13 amino acids.

This chain links TRBV30 with TRBJ1-2; weak D call: TRBD1 (5 bases). The source is a woman aged 50 to 65 with COVID-19, enrolled during active disease. Input material: peripheral blood. CDR3 DNA sequence: TGTGCCTGGAGTCCCCCCTCCAGGGATGGCTACACCTTC. Its translation is CAWSPPSRDGYTF.